Shown below are 18 T cell receptor beta chains from a single sample sequenced in a study of shared clonotypes between healthy human individuals. The protocol was immunoSEQ multiplex PCR, while the TCRdb copy is restricted to in-frame clones and leaves out a portion. This sample has some 1.4 million clones, with approximately 97% found just once. Sample: naive CD4+ T cells sorted from blood. Indicated subset: CD45RA+ positively selected. Receptors were obtained from a man aged 30 to 45 in good health.

Comments on this clone: This sample includes further DNA sequences coding for the same CDR3. The chain is built from TRBV5-1 and TRBJ2-7, with 7 positions matching TRBD1. This CDR3 is 14 amino acids long. Trimming took 4 bases from V and 0 from J; bases not matched to a gene: 4. In germline, CDR1 is SGHRS, CDR2 YFSETQ. CDR3 amino acids: CASSIRDSSYEQYF. Written as DNA, the CDR3 is TGCGCCAGCAGCATCCGGGACAGCTCCTACGAGCAGTACTTC.

Regarding this clone: Other DNA sequences of this sample code for an identical CDR3. This CDR3 is CASSVLSGANTGELFF. The CDR3 DNA sequence: TGTGCCAGCAGCGTACTGAGCGGGGCGAACACCGGGGAGCTGTTTTTT. This chain uses TRBV9 with TRBJ2-2, with 7 bases that match TRBD2. The CDR3 sequence is 16 residues long. CDR1 SGDLS and CDR2 YYNGEE come from the germline V gene. The trim removed 1 base at V and 0 bases at J, leaving 3 bases unmatched.

Notes on this clone: Other DNA sequences in the same sample also yield this CDR3. The chain joins TRBV18 to TRBJ1-1; possible D gene TRBD1, 6 bases. The V gene lost 0 bases and the J gene lost 2 bases, with 10 bases spanning the gap. The CDR3 consists of 15 residues. Germline V lookup: CDR1 KGHSH, CDR2 LQKENI. Here the CDR3 reads CASSPPGQPNTEAFF. For the CDR3, the DNA is TGTGCCAGCTCACCACCTGGACAGCCAAACACTGAAGCTTTCTTT.

V and J are TRBV18 and TRBJ2-7; D is unresolved. Germline loops: CDR1 KGHSH, CDR2 LQKENI. Trimming cost V 3 bases and J 3 bases, with 9 bases left between them. CDR3 size: 13 residues. Here the CDR3 DNA reads TGTGCCAGCTCACCTGCAGCGATCTACGAGCAGTACTTC. Its translation is CASSPAAIYEQYF.

In its sample, this clone was seen a few times. The chain is built from TRBV5-6 and TRBJ1-2; unclear D gene. This CDR3 comprises 14 residues. Trimming took off 10 bases at V and 3 bases at J, with 19 bases between the two ends. Germline CDR1 and CDR2: SGHDT and YYEEEE. Here the CDR3 DNA reads TGTGCCTCTACAGTTGGTCCCCTCGACTATGGCTACACCTTC. It is translated as CASTVGPLDYGYTF.

The chain recombines TRBV7-2 with TRBJ1-5, with 9 bases identical to TRBD1. The CDR3 is 18 amino acids. Per the germline V gene, CDR1 is SGHTA and CDR2 is FQGNSA. V shed 2 bases, J shed 5 bases, and the junction held 13 bases outside the gene matches. CDR3 nucleotides: TGTGCCAGCAGCTTATTCTCAGACCGGAGGACAGGGGATCAGCCCCAGCATTTT. Encoded protein: CASSLFSDRRTGDQPQHF.

The chain recombines TRBV2 with TRBJ2-3; D may correspond to TRBD1 or TRBD2 (5 bases each). Germline CDR1 reads SNHLY; CDR2 reads FYNNEI. V lost 4 bases and J 2 bases, leaving 16 bases between the germline ends. This CDR3 has 16 residues. This chain's CDR3 is CASSGGSGTPTDTQYF. Here the CDR3 DNA reads TGTGCCAGCAGTGGAGGATCCGGGACCCCCACAGATACGCAGTATTTT.

This clone was observed once. The chain combines TRBV2 with TRBJ2-3; D is unresolved. The CDR3 length is 13 residues. V dropped 5 bases and J dropped 5 bases, with 11 bases sitting between them. Germline values: CDR1 SNHLY, CDR2 FYNNEI. The CDR3 nucleotides read TGTGCCAGCAGTAACGGAAGGGTAGATACGCAGTATTTT. Its protein is CASSNGRVDTQYF.

The DNA of the CDR3 is TGTGCCAGCAGCCAAAGACTCTATAACAATGAGCAGTTCTTC. This gives the protein CASSQRLYNNEQFF. The chain combines TRBV7-2 with TRBJ2-1; D uncertain. From germline, CDR1 is SGHTA and CDR2 FQGNSA. Trimming stripped 5 bases from V and 5 bases from J, with 13 bases between. The CDR3 is 14 amino acids.

This clone showed up just a few times. The rearrangement uses TRBV5-1 and TRBJ1-1; D is undetermined. Trimming took off 6 bases at V and 4 bases at J, with 13 bases between the two ends. The CDR3 sequence is 13 residues long. CDR1 and CDR2 from the germline V gene are SGHRS and YFSETQ. Here the CDR3 DNA reads TGCGCCAGCAAGAATGGGATAGGCACTGAAGCTTTCTTT. It translates to CASKNGIGTEAFF.

The chain is built from TRBV5-4 and TRBJ2-5; 9 bases line up with TRBD1. CDR1 and CDR2 (germline): SGHNT, YYREEE (reference sequence). The CDR3 has 15 residues. V gave up 4 bases and J gave up 5 bases; unmatched junction bases: 9. The CDR3 DNA follows: TGTGCCAGCAGCCGGACAGGGGCGTTTCTGGAGACCCAGTACTTC. Protein product: CASSRTGAFLETQYF. Together with reference TRBV5-4 and TRBJ2-5, the CDR3 gives the full variable domain: ETGVTQSPTHLIKTRGQQVTLRCSSQSGHNTVSWYQQALGQGPQFIFQYYREEENGRGNFPPRFSGLQFPNYSSELNVNALELDDSALYLCASSRTGAFLETQYFGPGTRLLVL.

The chain carries TRBV28 and TRBJ2-7; 10 bases line up with TRBD2. J lost 6 bases, V lost 6 bases, and 11 bases had no gene match. The CDR3 sequence is 15 residues long. In germline, CDR1 is MDHEN, CDR2 SYDVKM. As DNA, the CDR3 is TGTGCCAGCAGCCCCCGTCTAGCGGGAGTCGTCGAGCAGTACTTC. Translated: CASSPRLAGVVEQYF.

The V and J genes are TRBV28 and TRBJ2-2, with 7 nucleotides matching TRBD2. The germline CDR1 and CDR2 sequences are MDHEN and SYDVKM. The J segment lost 6 bases and the V segment lost 1 base, leaving 5 bases of the junction unmatched. The CDR3 has 15 residues. The CDR3, as DNA: TGTGCCAGCAGTTTATCCCTAGGACTAGCCGGGGAGCTGTTTTTT. This translates into CASSLSLGLAGELFF.

The chain carries TRBV7-9 and TRBJ1-4, with TRBD1 matching over 9 bases. The CDR3 sequence is 14 residues long. Germline CDR1 is SEHNR and CDR2 is FQNEAQ (reference sequence). V lost 5 bases and J lost 13; bases outside the gene matches: 11. The DNA for the CDR3 is TGTGCCAGCAGCCGGACAGGGGAGGGAAACGGACTGTTTTTT. Translation: CASSRTGEGNGLFF.

The sample holds one count of this clone. The J gene is TRBJ2-1, the V gene TRBV19; TRBD2 is a possible D gene (5 bases). This CDR3 region has 12 residues. Germline assignment: CDR1 LNHDA and CDR2 SQIVND (reference sequence). V was shortened by 1 base and J by 13 bases, with 11 bases between the two germline ends. CDR3 coding DNA: TGTGCCAGTAGTATAGTTCCCGGAGGACAGTTCTTC. Translation gives CASSIVPGGQFF.

This clone showed up just once. This chain uses TRBV27 with TRBJ2-6; D is undetermined. Germline CDR1 reads MNHEY; CDR2 reads SMNVEV (reference sequence). Deletions cut 0 bases from V and 0 bases from J, with 9 bases between. This CDR3 spans 17 amino acids. The CDR3 DNA reads TGTGCCAGCAGTTTATCGCATACCAACTCTGGGGCCAACGTCCTGACTTTC. Residues: CASSLSHTNSGANVLTF.

The V and J genes are TRBV6-5 and TRBJ1-1, with unresolved D. Germline values: CDR1 MNHEY, CDR2 SVGAGI. V lost 6 bases and J lost 1, with 15 bases in between. This CDR3 region has 15 residues. The CDR3, as DNA: TGTGCCAGCAGCTCACCTCGGGAGGGGAACACTGAAGCTTTCTTT. Protein: CASSSPREGNTEAFF.

The chain joins TRBV9 to TRBJ2-2; 9 bases line up with TRBD2. V trimming: 2 bases; J trimming: 0 bases; junction bases outside the gene matches: 5. Looked up from germline, CDR1 is SGDLS and CDR2 is YYNGEE. The CDR3 length is 17 residues. The CDR3: CASSVLREGSNTGELFF. The CDR3 bases are TGTGCCAGCAGCGTCTTGCGGGAGGGATCGAACACCGGGGAGCTGTTTTTT.